What follows are 30 T cell receptor beta chains derived from one specimen sequenced in a study of monozygotic twins with inflammatory bowel disease. Using the 5' RACE reads, TCRdb records one entry per CDR3 protein without DNA. The specimen's table records about 330,000 distinct CDR3 sequences. Sequencing input: blood. These receptors were obtained from a human donor with ulcerative colitis or Crohn's disease, or a healthy co-twin of an affected twin (not recorded which).

The genes are TRBV19 and TRBJ2-7; TCRdb gives TRBD2 as the D gene, but with no DNA this cannot be confirmed. Germline CDR1 LNHDA, CDR2 SQIVND (reference sequence). The CDR3 sequence is 13 residues long. The CDR3: CATGLAGRNEQYF.

This chain connects TRBV7-9 to TRBJ2-1; the TRBD2 assignment by TCRdb is unverifiable without DNA. Germline assignment: CDR1 SEHNR and CDR2 FQNEAQ (reference sequence). This CDR3 spans 16 amino acids. The CDR3 is CASRYLAGEFYNEQFF. Combining the CDR3 with reference TRBV7-9 and TRBJ2-1 gives the whole variable domain DTGVSQNPRHKITKRGQNVTFRCDPISEHNRLYWYRQTLGQGPEFLTYFQNEAQLEKSRLLSDRFSAERPKGSFSTLEIQRTEQGDSAMYLCASRYLAGEFYNEQFFGPGTRLTVL.

The chain carries TRBV7-9 and TRBJ2-7. CDR3 length equals 13 residues. CDR1 SEHNR and CDR2 FQNEAQ come from the germline V gene (reference sequence). The CDR3 loop is CASSLGLSYEQYF.

The V call is TRBV27, the J call TRBJ2-7; TCRdb's D call of TRBD1 is untestable without DNA. The V gene's germline CDR1 is MNHEY and CDR2 SMNVEV (reference sequence). The CDR3 is 16 residues long. CDR3 residues: CASSSADRVESYEQYF.

V usage is TRBV10-1 and J usage is TRBJ2-2; the TCRdb call, TRBD1, lacks DNA for checking. The germline V gene encodes CDR1 WNHNN and CDR2 SYGVQD (reference sequence). The length of the CDR3 is 15 residues. The CDR3 loop is CASSERTFNTGELFF.

The chain employs TRBV5-1 and TRBJ1-2. The germline CDR1 and CDR2 sequences are SGHRS and YFSETQ. This CDR3 is built from 12 residues. This CDR3 is CASRGNNDGYTF.

This chain joins TRBV6-2 or TRBV6-3 and TRBJ1-2; the TRBD1 assignment by TCRdb is unverifiable without DNA. The CDR3 runs to 15 residues. The V gene's germline CDR1 is MNHEY and CDR2 SVGEGT. Here the CDR3 reads CASSYGDRPGYGYTF.

The chain has TRBV10-2 and TRBJ1-5. The germline gives CDR1 WSHSY, CDR2 SAAADI. The CDR3 loop spans 13 amino acids. CDR3 region: CASSSGIGQPQHF.

The chain couples TRBV6-2 or TRBV6-3 to TRBJ1-6; lacking DNA, the TRBD1 call made by TCRdb goes unchecked. The CDR3 extends over 15 amino acids. Germline CDR1 reads MNHEY; CDR2 reads SVGEGT. CDR3: CASRKWGQGDSPLHF.

The rearrangement links TRBV3-1 to TRBJ1-4. This CDR3 has 13 amino acids. The germline V gene has CDR1 LGHDT and CDR2 YNNKEL (reference sequence). Here the CDR3 reads CASSQYLNEKLFF.

V is TRBV7-9 and J is TRBJ2-3; lacking DNA, the TRBD1 call made by TCRdb goes unchecked. The germline V gene has CDR1 SEHNR and CDR2 FQNEAQ (reference sequence). This CDR3 has 16 residues. The CDR3 reads CASSSRTGTGSDTQYF.

The chain is built from TRBV5-1 and TRBJ2-7; TCRdb designates TRBD2, a call that cannot be tested without DNA. Germline V CDR1 and CDR2: SGHRS, YFSETQ. The CDR3 runs to 16 residues. Here the CDR3 reads CASSPGTSGRSYEQYF.

The V gene is TRBV11-2, the J gene TRBJ2-1; TCRdb outputs TRBD1, but without DNA this stays unchecked. Germline V gene lookup returns CDR1 SGHAT and CDR2 FQNNGV. This CDR3 region has 16 residues. This CDR3 reads CASSLGGSRSRNEQFF.

The chain recombines TRBV20-1 with TRBJ2-5; checking the TCRdb D call of TRBD1 is not possible without DNA. The CDR3 is 15 amino acids. The germline CDR1 and CDR2 sequences are DFQATT and SNEGSKA (reference sequence). The CDR3 here is CSARDFGGGQETQYF.

The rearrangement uses TRBV11-2 and TRBJ2-3; TCRdb designates TRBD1, a call that cannot be tested without DNA. This CDR3 contains 19 residues. Germline V gene sequence: CDR1 SGHAT, CDR2 FQNNGV. CDR3 sequence reads: CASSSVALTRDRGPYTQYF.

The chain recombines TRBV7-8 with TRBJ1-1; TCRdb lists TRBD1, though no DNA is available to test this call. Germline values: CDR1 SGHVS, CDR2 FQNEAQ. The CDR3 is made up of 13 amino acids. The CDR3 loop reads CASSLDRATEAFF. Complete variable domain (other parts from reference TRBV7-8 and TRBJ1-1): GAGVSQSPRYKVAKRGQDVALRCDPISGHVSLFWYQQALGQGPEFLTYFQNEAQLDKSGLPSDRFFAERPEGSVSTLKIQRTQQEDSAVYLCASSLDRATEAFFGQGTRLTVV.

CDR3 sequence reads: CASSLGTPSIYGAEAFF. The chain employs TRBV12-3 or TRBV12-4 and TRBJ1-1; there is no DNA to check the TCRdb D call of TRBD1. The CDR3 extends over 17 amino acids.

CDR3 residues: CASSLGLKHTEAFF. The chain combines TRBV13 with TRBJ1-1. Germline loops: CDR1 PRHDT, CDR2 FYEKMQ (reference sequence). The CDR3 is 14 residues long.

J is TRBJ2-3 and V is TRBV7-9; without DNA, the TCRdb call of TRBD1 cannot be checked. The germline gives CDR1 SEHNR, CDR2 FQNEAQ (reference sequence). CDR3 length: 16 residues. This CDR3 reads CASTWGESLNTDTQYF.

V gene TRBV5-1 combines with J gene TRBJ2-3; no DNA is available, so the TRBD2 call from TCRdb remains unchecked. Germline V lookup: CDR1 SGHRS, CDR2 YFSETQ. This CDR3 comprises 16 residues. Here the CDR3 reads CASSLEAGQSTDTQYF.

V and J are TRBV7-9 and TRBJ2-5; TCRdb proposes TRBD1, but this gene call is untestable without DNA. Germline CDR1 reads SEHNR; CDR2 reads FQNEAQ (reference sequence). The CDR3 contains 12 residues. CDR3 loop: CASTPTGAAQYF.

The rearrangement uses TRBV5-6 and TRBJ2-5; absent DNA, TCRdb's TRBD2 call cannot be checked. Germline CDR1 and CDR2: SGHDT and YYEEEE. The CDR3 is made up of 15 amino acids. The CDR3 loop reads CASSFPARAAETQYF.

CDR3 loop: CASSYLPGETQYF. The chain carries TRBV11-2 and TRBJ2-5; TCRdb names TRBD1, which stays unverified in the absence of DNA. The CDR3 covers 13 residues. CDR1 is SGHAT and CDR2 is FQNNGV in the germline V gene.

Here the CDR3 reads CASSELAGANTDTQYF. The genes are TRBV6-1 and TRBJ2-3; TCRdb designates TRBD1, a call that cannot be tested without DNA. The germline CDR1 and CDR2 sequences are MNHNS and SASEGT. The CDR3 contains 16 residues.

The chain joins TRBV7-2 to TRBJ2-7. This CDR3 is 14 amino acids long. CDR1 is SGHTA, CDR2 FQGNSA, per germline. CDR3: CASSSYGGGYEQYF.

J is TRBJ1-5 and V is TRBV12-3 or TRBV12-4; TCRdb names TRBD1, which stays unverified in the absence of DNA. CDR3 length: 15 amino acids. CDR3 loop: CASSLTGASNQPQHF.

The V and J genes are TRBV21-1 and TRBJ2-3. TRBV21-1 represents a pseudogene. The CDR3 runs 14 residues. The chain's CDR3 is CASSKDGCTDTQYF.

The chain uses TRBV20-1 and TRBJ2-7; TCRdb gives TRBD2 as the D gene, but with no DNA this cannot be confirmed. This CDR3 spans 14 amino acids. CDR1 and CDR2 (germline): DFQATT, SNEGSKA (reference sequence). The CDR3 protein is CSVAGGPEVYEQYF.

The rearrangement links TRBV2 to TRBJ1-3. This CDR3 is 17 amino acids long. Germline-derived CDR1 and CDR2 are SNHLY and FYNNEI. CDR3 in amino acids: CASSAHRTTDSGNTIYF.

The V and J genes are TRBV6-1 and TRBJ2-7; the D call from TCRdb, TRBD1, cannot be confirmed without DNA. CDR1 is MNHNS, CDR2 SASEGT, per germline. The CDR3 has 17 amino acids. The CDR3 sequence: CASSPMTGQTSFHEQYF.